The 23 T cell receptor beta chains presented below share a single source sample, sequenced in a study of OX40 agonist ivuxolimab in advanced cancers. Method: immunoSEQ multiplex PCR; TCRdb's copy keeps in-frame clones and lacks some. The sample shows approximately 40,000 clones, about 91% of them seen only once. The sequences come from CD4+ or CD8+ T cells sorted from blood, collected in a trial of the OX40 agonist ivuxolimab. These receptors all come from an adult with an advanced solid tumor such as melanoma, head and neck, liver or kidney cancer.

The J gene is TRBJ2-2, the V gene TRBV7-9; 7 bases fit TRBD1. The CDR3 has 14 residues. Trimming cost V 2 bases and J 4 bases; bases outside gene matches: 1. Looked up from germline, CDR1 is SEHNR and CDR2 is FQNEAQ (reference sequence). The CDR3 DNA reads TGTGCCAGCAGCTTACGACAGGGCACCGGGGAGCTGTTTTTT. This translates into CASSLRQGTGELFF.

The V gene is TRBV19, the J gene TRBJ2-7, with 10 bases fitting TRBD1. This CDR3 has 15 residues. Germline V gene lookup returns CDR1 LNHDA and CDR2 SQIVND (reference sequence). J lost 1 base, V lost 5 bases, and 5 bases had no gene match. The CDR3 protein is CASSVPGQGSYEQYF. CDR3 coding DNA: TGTGCCAGTAGTGTCCCGGGACAGGGGTCCTACGAGCAGTACTTC. Full variable domain (outside the CDR3, taken from reference TRBV19 and TRBJ2-7): DGGITQSPKYLFRKEGQNVTLSCEQNLNHDAMYWYRQDPGQGLRLIYYSQIVNDFQKGDIAEGYSVSREKKESFPLTVTSAQKNPTAFYLCASSVPGQGSYEQYFGPGTRLTVT.

CDR3 residues: CASSLTSGNTGELFF. CDR3 bases: TGTGCCAGCAGCCTTACTAGCGGGAACACCGGGGAGCTGTTTTTT. V usage is TRBV5-6 and J usage is TRBJ2-2, with 8 bases lining up with TRBD2. The germline V gene has CDR1 SGHDT and CDR2 YYEEEE. With V trimmed by 4 bases and J by 1 base, 3 bases remained unmatched. This CDR3 is 15 amino acids long. The whole variable domain, filled in from reference TRBV5-6 and TRBJ2-2, reads DAGVTQSPTHLIKTRGQQVTLRCSPKSGHDTVSWYQQALGQGPQFIFQYYEEEERQRGNFPDRFSGHQFPNYSSELNVNALLLGDSALYLCASSLTSGNTGELFFGEGSRLTVL.

The V call is TRBV28, the J call TRBJ1-6; a possible D gene is TRBD1 (5 bases). This CDR3 has 15 amino acids. Germline loops: CDR1 MDHEN, CDR2 SYDVKM. Trimming stripped 6 bases from V and 9 bases from J, with 18 bases between. CDR3 residues: CASSTAGKRGSPLHF. CDR3 coding DNA: TGTGCCAGCAGCACAGCGGGGAAAAGGGGTTCACCCCTCCACTTT.

This clone came up a few times. The rearrangement uses TRBV7-8 and TRBJ2-5, with D possibly TRBD1 on 6 matching bases. This CDR3 has 15 residues. V shed 0 bases and J shed 2 bases, with 10 bases lying between them. Germline V CDR1 and CDR2: SGHVS, FQNEAQ. DNA of the CDR3: TGTGCCAGCAGCTTAGCGGCGGACAGACAAGAGACCCAGTACTTC. Translation: CASSLAADRQETQYF.

The V and J genes are TRBV27 and TRBJ2-7, with D perhaps matching TRBD1 or TRBD2 (5 bases each). Trimming took 2 bases from V and 5 from J, leaving 10 bases between them. CDR1 MNHEY and CDR2 SMNVEV come from the germline V gene (reference sequence). This CDR3 comprises 13 residues. The CDR3 DNA reads as TGTGCCAGCAGTTTAGGGGGTTTCAACGAGCAGTACTTC. It encodes CASSLGGFNEQYF.

The chain recombines TRBV7-6 with TRBJ1-1; no clear D. Per the germline V gene, CDR1 is SGHVS and CDR2 is FNYEAQ. Trimming stripped 1 base from V and 0 bases from J, with 15 bases between. The CDR3 spans 17 residues. As DNA, the CDR3 is TGTGCCAGCAGCTTAGAGGTCCCTTCGTACGTGAACACTGAAGCTTTCTTT. Encoded protein: CASSLEVPSYVNTEAFF.

This clone was seen just once. The chain employs TRBV29-1 and TRBJ2-7; the match to TRBD2 covers 8 bases. This CDR3 has 12 amino acids. V shed 6 bases and J 3 bases; nucleotides not matched to a gene: 4. The germline V gene encodes CDR1 SQVTM and CDR2 ANQGSEA. The CDR3 loop reads CSVPGTSYEQYF. The CDR3 DNA sequence: TGCAGCGTCCCGGGGACTAGCTACGAGCAGTACTTC.

Judged by abundance, this clone is medium-sized. The chain couples TRBV27 to TRBJ1-2; D unresolved. The V and J ends lost 0 bases and 11 bases respectively, with 13 bases between them. The CDR3 length is 13 residues. The germline gives CDR1 MNHEY, CDR2 SMNVEV (reference sequence). CDR3 protein: CASSLSPARGYTF. In nucleotides, the CDR3 is TGTGCCAGCAGTTTATCCCCCGCGCGAGGATACACCTTC.

In its sample, this clone was seen once. V usage is TRBV28 and J usage is TRBJ2-3, with 12 positions matching TRBD2. V lost 5 bases to trimming and J lost 2 bases; unmatched junction nucleotides: 5. This CDR3 has 16 residues. Germline V CDR1 and CDR2: MDHEN, SYDVKM. The CDR3 reads CASSLGLAGHTDTQYF. Written as DNA, the CDR3 is TGTGCCAGCAGTCTTGGACTAGCGGGACACACAGATACGCAGTATTTT. Complete variable domain (other parts from reference TRBV28 and TRBJ2-3): DVKVTQSSRYLVKRTGEKVFLECVQDMDHENMFWYRQDPGLGLRLIYFSYDVKMKEKGDIPEGYSVSREKKERFSLILESASTNQTSMYLCASSLGLAGHTDTQYFGPGTRLTVL.

This clone was counted once. The gene calls are TRBV28 and TRBJ2-1; 11 nucleotides line up with TRBD2. V shed 4 bases, J shed 2 bases, and the junction held 7 bases outside the gene matches. This CDR3 is built from 17 residues. The V gene's germline CDR1 is MDHEN and CDR2 SYDVKM. Written as DNA, the CDR3 is TGTGCCAGCAGTTCGACTAGCGGGATAGGGGCCTACAATGAGCAGTTCTTC. The encoded protein is CASSSTSGIGAYNEQFF.

The chain is built from TRBV7-9 and TRBJ1-5, with no clear D. CDR1 is SEHNR, CDR2 FQNEAQ, per germline (reference sequence). V shed 4 bases and J shed 7 bases, with 14 bases lying between them. The CDR3 length is 14 residues. CDR3 residues: CASSSGVGEQPQHF. The CDR3 coding sequence is TGTGCCAGCAGCTCCGGGGTTGGGGAACAGCCCCAGCATTTT.

The rearrangement joins TRBV11-2 to TRBJ2-7, with D uncertain. V lost 6 bases and J 2 bases, leaving 11 bases between the germline ends. In germline, CDR1 is SGHAT, CDR2 FQNNGV. The CDR3 sequence is 13 residues long. CDR3 nucleotide sequence: TGTGCCAGCAGGGGTTTCCATCCCTACGAGCAGTACTTC. This sequence encodes CASRGFHPYEQYF. Using reference TRBV11-2 and TRBJ2-7 for the parts outside the CDR3, the full variable domain is EAGVAQSPRYKIIEKRQSVAFWCNPISGHATLYWYQQILGQGPKLLIQFQNNGVVDDSQLPKDRFSAERLKGVDSTLKIQPAKLEDSAVYLCASRGFHPYEQYFGPGTRLTVT.

This clone was detected a few times. This CDR3 is CASSLVQGLADTQYF. CDR3 nucleotide sequence: TGTGCCAGCAGCTTGGTCCAGGGGTTAGCAGATACGCAGTATTTT. The V gene is TRBV5-4, the J gene TRBJ2-3; tentatively, D is TRBD1 (6 bases). The CDR3 consists of 15 residues. V was pared by 0 bases and J by 4 bases, with 12 bases between. Germline V gene sequence: CDR1 SGHNT, CDR2 YYREEE (reference sequence).

The chain couples TRBV30 to TRBJ2-7; 7 bases are a match to TRBD1. Germline V CDR1 and CDR2: GTSNPN, SVGIG (reference sequence). The V segment lost 0 bases and the J segment 3 bases; nucleotides outside the gene matches: 8. This CDR3 spans 15 amino acids. The CDR3 coding sequence is TGTGCCTGGAGTGTACCGAGGACAGGAGTCTACGAGCAGTACTTC. Translating gives CAWSVPRTGVYEQYF.

V usage is TRBV7-9 and J usage is TRBJ2-7; 7 bases match TRBD1. CDR3 length: 15 residues. Per the germline V gene, CDR1 is SEHNR and CDR2 is FQNEAQ (reference sequence). V was clipped by 5 bases and J by 1 base; unmatched bases: 8. The CDR3 here is CASSDPGQTSYEQYF. DNA of the CDR3: TGTGCCAGCAGCGATCCGGGACAGACTTCCTACGAGCAGTACTTC. Using reference TRBV7-9 and TRBJ2-7 for the parts outside the CDR3, the full variable domain is DTGVSQNPRHKITKRGQNVTFRCDPISEHNRLYWYRQTLGQGPEFLTYFQNEAQLEKSRLLSDRFSAERPKGSFSTLEIQRTEQGDSAMYLCASSDPGQTSYEQYFGPGTRLTVT.

The V call is TRBV5-6, the J call TRBJ1-6; D might be TRBD1 (5 bases). Germline V lookup: CDR1 SGHDT, CDR2 YYEEEE. The CDR3 length is 17 residues. V dropped 0 bases and J dropped 2 bases, with 12 bases sitting between them. CDR3 bases: TGTGCCAGCAGCTTGGAGGGACCCAGGGCCTATAATTCACCCCTCCACTTT. This sequence encodes CASSLEGPRAYNSPLHF.

The genes are TRBV11-2 and TRBJ2-6; the match to TRBD1 covers 8 bases. Germline CDR1 is SGHAT and CDR2 is FQNNGV. This CDR3 is built from 18 residues. Losses at the gene ends were 5 bases for V and 0 bases for J; bases not matched to a gene: 9. Here the CDR3 DNA reads TGTGCCAGCAGCCAGATCGGACAGGGAGACTCTGGGGCCAACGTCCTGACTTTC. Amino acid sequence: CASSQIGQGDSGANVLTF.

The V gene is TRBV14, the J gene TRBJ2-4; no firm D call. Looked up from germline, CDR1 is SGHDN and CDR2 is FVKESK. The CDR3 runs to 17 residues. V was trimmed by 0 bases and J by 0 bases, leaving 12 bases between them. CDR3 sequence (DNA): TGTGCCAGCAGCCAAGACGTAGGGTCCCTAGCCAAAAACATTCAGTACTTC. The encoded protein is CASSQDVGSLAKNIQYF.

CDR3: CASIQGGYPGLAAGELFF. The CDR3 region has the DNA TGTGCCAGCATCCAAGGGGGATACCCGGGACTAGCGGCCGGGGAGCTGTTTTTT. The chain links TRBV28 to TRBJ2-2; 11 nucleotides line up with TRBD2. From germline, CDR1 is MDHEN and CDR2 SYDVKM. Unmatched junction bases numbered 16, after V lost 7 bases and J lost 6 bases. The CDR3 spans 18 residues.

This chain links TRBV2 with TRBJ2-1; TRBD2 aligns across 10 bases. The germline V gene has CDR1 SNHLY and CDR2 FYNNEI. With 2 bases clipped from V and 4 bases from J, the junction kept 8 bases outside the gene matches. The length of the CDR3 is 17 residues. The CDR3 region has the DNA TGTGCCAGCAGTGAAACTTCTACTAGCGGGATTTACAATGAGCAGTTCTTC. Residues: CASSETSTSGIYNEQFF.

The table lists this clone with a count of one. The rearrangement joins TRBV19 to TRBJ2-6; D call uncertain. The V gene lost 2 bases and the J gene lost 0 bases, with 5 bases spanning the gap. The CDR3 is 15 amino acids. Germline values: CDR1 LNHDA, CDR2 SQIVND (reference sequence). The CDR3, as DNA: TGTGCCAGTAGTATATCTGGCTCTGGGGCCAACGTCCTGACTTTC. It yields the protein CASSISGSGANVLTF. Using reference TRBV19 and TRBJ2-6 for the parts outside the CDR3, the full variable domain is DGGITQSPKYLFRKEGQNVTLSCEQNLNHDAMYWYRQDPGQGLRLIYYSQIVNDFQKGDIAEGYSVSREKKESFPLTVTSAQKNPTAFYLCASSISGSGANVLTFGAGSRLTVL.

As for this clone: A read error may produce the germline difference seen at one junction end. The chain recombines TRBV28 with TRBJ2-3, with 10 positions matching TRBD1. The germline V gene has CDR1 MDHEN and CDR2 SYDVKM. This CDR3 is built from 13 residues. The CDR3 is CASSLRGTGELLF. CDR3 nucleotides: TGTGCCAGCAGTTTACGGGGGACAGGGGAGCTCCTATTT. Combining the CDR3 with reference TRBV28 and TRBJ2-3 gives the whole variable domain DVKVTQSSRYLVKRTGEKVFLECVQDMDHENMFWYRQDPGLGLRLIYFSYDVKMKEKGDIPEGYSVSREKKERFSLILESASTNQTSMYLCASSLRGTGELLFGPGTRLTVL.